This T cell receptor (beta chain) was retrieved from a study of CD8+ T cells in alopecia areata. Treatment: oral pan-JAK inhibitor, 5-10 mg twice daily. Sequencing used cDNA as its template, made by extracting RNA and reverse transcribing it. Profiling relied on immunoSEQ multiplex PCR, and the TCRdb table lists in-frame clones only, not all of them. Among roughly 100,000 clones listed, around 55% were seen once. CDR3 length: 13 residues. V lost 3 bases, J lost 1 base, and 6 bases lay in between. Germline CDR1 MGHDK, CDR2 SYGVNS. The source is a human donor with alopecia areata. The chain carries TRBV25-1 and TRBJ2-5, with D uncertain. The source material was CD8+ T cells sorted from blood, sampled at week 4, from a patient treated with tofacitinib. CDR3 residues: CASSDGLQETQYF. The CDR3 DNA reads TGTGCCAGCAGTGACGGTCTCCAAGAGACCCAGTACTTC.